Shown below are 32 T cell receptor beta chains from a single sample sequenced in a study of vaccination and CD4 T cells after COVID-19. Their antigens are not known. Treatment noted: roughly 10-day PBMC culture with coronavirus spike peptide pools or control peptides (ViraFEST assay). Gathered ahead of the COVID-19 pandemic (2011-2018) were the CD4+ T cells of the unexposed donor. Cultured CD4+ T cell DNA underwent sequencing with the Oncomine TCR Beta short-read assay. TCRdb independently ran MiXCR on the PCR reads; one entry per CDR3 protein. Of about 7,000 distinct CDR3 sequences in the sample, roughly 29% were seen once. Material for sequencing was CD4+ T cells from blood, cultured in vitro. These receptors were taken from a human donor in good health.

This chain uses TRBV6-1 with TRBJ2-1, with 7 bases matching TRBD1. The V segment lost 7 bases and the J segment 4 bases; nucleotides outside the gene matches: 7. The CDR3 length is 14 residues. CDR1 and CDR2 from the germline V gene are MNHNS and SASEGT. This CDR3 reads CASTPGQKYNEQFF. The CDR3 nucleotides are TGTGCCAGCACTCCGGGACAGAAATACAATGAGCAGTTCTTC.

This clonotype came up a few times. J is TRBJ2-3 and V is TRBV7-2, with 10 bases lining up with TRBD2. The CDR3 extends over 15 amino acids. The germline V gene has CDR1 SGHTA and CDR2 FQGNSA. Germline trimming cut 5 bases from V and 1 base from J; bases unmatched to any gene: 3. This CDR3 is CASSRTSGGTDTQYF. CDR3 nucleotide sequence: TGTGCCAGCAGCCGGACTAGCGGAGGCACAGATACGCAGTATTTT.

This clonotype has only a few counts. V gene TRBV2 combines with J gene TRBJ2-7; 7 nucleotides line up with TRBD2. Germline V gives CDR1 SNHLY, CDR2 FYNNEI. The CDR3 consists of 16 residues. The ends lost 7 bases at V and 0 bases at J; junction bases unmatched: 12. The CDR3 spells CASMDPGGISSYEQYF. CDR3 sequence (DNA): TGTGCCAGCATGGACCCCGGGGGGATAAGCTCCTACGAGCAGTACTTC. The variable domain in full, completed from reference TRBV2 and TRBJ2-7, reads EPEVTQTPSHQVTQMGQEVILRCVPISNHLYFYWYRQILGQKVEFLVSFYNNEISEKSEIFDDQFSVERPDGSNFTLKIRSTKLEDSAMYFCASMDPGGISSYEQYFGPGTRLTVT.

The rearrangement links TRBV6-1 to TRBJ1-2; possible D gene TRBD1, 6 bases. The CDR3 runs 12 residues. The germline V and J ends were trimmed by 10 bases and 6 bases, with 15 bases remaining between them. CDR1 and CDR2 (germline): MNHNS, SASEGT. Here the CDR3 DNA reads TGTGCCACGAAAGGGGGGGCGGATGGCTACACCTTC. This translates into CATKGGADGYTF.

CDR3 residues: CASSWDRGNYGYTF. The CDR3 DNA reads TGTGCCAGCAGCTGGGACAGGGGGAACTATGGCTACACCTTC. The rearrangement joins TRBV5-4 to TRBJ1-2; 11 nucleotides agree with TRBD1. Germline trimming cut 3 bases from V and 2 bases from J; bases unmatched to any gene: 0. The CDR3 contains 14 residues. The germline V gene has CDR1 SGHNT and CDR2 YYREEE (reference sequence).

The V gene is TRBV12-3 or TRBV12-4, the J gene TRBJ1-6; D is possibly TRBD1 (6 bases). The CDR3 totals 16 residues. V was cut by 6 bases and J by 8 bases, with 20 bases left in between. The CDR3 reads CASRITAGAPYSPLHF. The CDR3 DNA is TGTGCCAGCAGAATCACTGCAGGGGCCCCCTATTCACCCCTCCACTTT.

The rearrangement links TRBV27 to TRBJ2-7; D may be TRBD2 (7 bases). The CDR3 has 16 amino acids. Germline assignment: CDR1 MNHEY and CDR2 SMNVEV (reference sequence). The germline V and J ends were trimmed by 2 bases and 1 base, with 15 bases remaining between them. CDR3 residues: CASSLTGRGSSYEQYF. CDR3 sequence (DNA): TGTGCCAGCAGTTTAACAGGGAGGGGGAGTTCCTACGAGCAGTACTTC.

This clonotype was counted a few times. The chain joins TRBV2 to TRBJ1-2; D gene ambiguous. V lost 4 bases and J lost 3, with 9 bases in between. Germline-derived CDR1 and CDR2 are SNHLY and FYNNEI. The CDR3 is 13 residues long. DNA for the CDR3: TGTGCCAGCAGTGGGACGACTGACTATGGCTACACCTTC. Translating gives CASSGTTDYGYTF.

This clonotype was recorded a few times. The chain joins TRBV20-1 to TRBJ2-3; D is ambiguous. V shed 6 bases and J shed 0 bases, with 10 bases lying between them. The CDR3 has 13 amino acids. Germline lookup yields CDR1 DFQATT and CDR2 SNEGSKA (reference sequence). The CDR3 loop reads CSAPPPSTDTQYF. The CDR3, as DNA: TGCAGTGCCCCCCCCCCCAGCACAGATACGCAGTATTTT.

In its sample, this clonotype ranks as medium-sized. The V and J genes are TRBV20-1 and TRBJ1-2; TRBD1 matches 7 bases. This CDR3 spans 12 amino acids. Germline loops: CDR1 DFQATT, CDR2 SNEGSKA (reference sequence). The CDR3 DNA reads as TGCAGGGGGGGAGGGGGCGACTATGGCTACACCTTC. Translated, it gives CRGGGGDYGYTF.

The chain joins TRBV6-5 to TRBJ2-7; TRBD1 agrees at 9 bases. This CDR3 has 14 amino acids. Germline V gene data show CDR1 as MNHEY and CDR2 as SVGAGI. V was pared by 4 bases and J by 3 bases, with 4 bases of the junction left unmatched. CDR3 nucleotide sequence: TGTGCCAGCAGTTCGGGACAGGGCAACTACGAGCAGTACTTC. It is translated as CASSSGQGNYEQYF.

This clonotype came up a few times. The CDR3 DNA sequence: TGTGCCACCAGTGGGACCCCTGTCAGAGGGACAGATACGCAGTATTTT. Translated: CATSGTPVRGTDTQYF. The gene calls are TRBV24-1 and TRBJ2-3, with D tentatively TRBD2 (5 bases). Trimming left V 5 bases short and J 3 bases short, with 17 bases between. Germline V gives CDR1 KGHDR, CDR2 SFDVKD. The CDR3 consists of 16 residues.

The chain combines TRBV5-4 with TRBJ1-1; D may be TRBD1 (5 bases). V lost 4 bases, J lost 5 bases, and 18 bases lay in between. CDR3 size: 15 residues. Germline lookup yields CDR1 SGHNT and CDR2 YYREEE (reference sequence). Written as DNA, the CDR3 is TGTGCCAGCAGCGCGGGACCCGCCCGGGGAACTGAAGCTTTCTTT. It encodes CASSAGPARGTEAFF.

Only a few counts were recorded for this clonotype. The CDR3 here is CAITGGPGETQYF. The CDR3 coding sequence is TGTGCCATCACAGGGGGCCCCGGGGAGACCCAGTACTTC. This chain uses TRBV10-3 with TRBJ2-5; TRBD1 aligns across 8 bases. The CDR3 sequence is 13 residues long. The V and J ends lost 7 bases and 5 bases, in that order; junction bases with no gene match: 6. Germline loops: CDR1 ENHRY, CDR2 SYGVKD.

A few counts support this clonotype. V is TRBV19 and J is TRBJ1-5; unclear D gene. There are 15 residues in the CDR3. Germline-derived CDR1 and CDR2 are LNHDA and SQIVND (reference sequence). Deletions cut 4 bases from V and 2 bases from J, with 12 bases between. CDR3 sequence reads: CASSTQTVGNQPQHF. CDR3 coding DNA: TGTGCCAGTAGTACTCAAACAGTTGGCAATCAGCCCCAGCATTTT.

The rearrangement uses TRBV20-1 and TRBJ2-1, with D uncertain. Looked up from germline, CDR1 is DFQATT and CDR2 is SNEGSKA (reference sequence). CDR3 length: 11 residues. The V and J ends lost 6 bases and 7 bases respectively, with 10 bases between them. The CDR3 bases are TGCAGTGCCACGGATTTTAATGAGCAGTTCTTC. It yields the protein CSATDFNEQFF.

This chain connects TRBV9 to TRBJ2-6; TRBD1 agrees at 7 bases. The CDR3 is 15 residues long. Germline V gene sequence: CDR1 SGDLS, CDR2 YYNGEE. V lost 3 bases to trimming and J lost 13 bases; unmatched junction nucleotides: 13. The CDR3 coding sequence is TGTGCCAGCAGCGGGAAATCGGACAGGCTCCAAGTCCTGACTTTC. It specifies CASSGKSDRLQVLTF.

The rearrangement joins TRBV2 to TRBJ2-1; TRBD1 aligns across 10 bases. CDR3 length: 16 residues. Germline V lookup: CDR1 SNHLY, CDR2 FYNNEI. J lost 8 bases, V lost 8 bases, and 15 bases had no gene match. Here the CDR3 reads CASPIAGTGVLDEQFF. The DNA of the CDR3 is TGTGCCAGCCCGATTGCCGGGACAGGGGTTTTGGATGAGCAGTTCTTC.

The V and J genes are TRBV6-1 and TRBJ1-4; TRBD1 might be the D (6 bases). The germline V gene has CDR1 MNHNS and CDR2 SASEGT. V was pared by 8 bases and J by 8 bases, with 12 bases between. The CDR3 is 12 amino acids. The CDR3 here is CASGRGDEKLFF. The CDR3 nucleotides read TGTGCCAGCGGCAGGGGCGACGAAAAACTGTTTTTT.

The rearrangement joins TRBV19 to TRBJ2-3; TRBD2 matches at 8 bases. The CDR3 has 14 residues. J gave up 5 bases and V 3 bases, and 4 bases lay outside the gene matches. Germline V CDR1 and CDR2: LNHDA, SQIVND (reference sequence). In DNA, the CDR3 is TGTGCCAGTAGTATCGCGGGGGGCCGAGATACGCAGTATTTT. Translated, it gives CASSIAGGRDTQYF. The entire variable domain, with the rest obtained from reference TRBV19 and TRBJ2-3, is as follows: DGGITQSPKYLFRKEGQNVTLSCEQNLNHDAMYWYRQDPGQGLRLIYYSQIVNDFQKGDIAEGYSVSREKKESFPLTVTSAQKNPTAFYLCASSIAGGRDTQYFGPGTRLTVL.

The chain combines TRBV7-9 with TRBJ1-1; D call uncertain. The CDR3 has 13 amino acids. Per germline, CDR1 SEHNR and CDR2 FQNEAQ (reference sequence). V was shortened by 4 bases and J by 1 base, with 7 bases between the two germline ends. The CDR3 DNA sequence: TGTGCCAGCAGCTCGGACCAGAACACTGAAGCTTTCTTT. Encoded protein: CASSSDQNTEAFF.

DNA for the CDR3: TGTGCCAGCAGCTTATCGAAGGCAGATACGCAGTATTTT. Encoded protein: CASSLSKADTQYF. The gene calls are TRBV7-3 and TRBJ2-3; D uncertain. The CDR3 extends over 13 amino acids. In germline, CDR1 is SGHTA, CDR2 FQGTGA. Trimming removed 2 bases at V and 4 bases at J, with 7 bases between.

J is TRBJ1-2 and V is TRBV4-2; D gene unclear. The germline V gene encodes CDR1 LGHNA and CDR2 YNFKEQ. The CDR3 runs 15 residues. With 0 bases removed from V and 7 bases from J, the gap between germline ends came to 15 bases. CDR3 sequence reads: CASSQDRASWGGYTF. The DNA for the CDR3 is TGTGCCAGCAGCCAAGATAGAGCCAGTTGGGGTGGCTACACCTTC.

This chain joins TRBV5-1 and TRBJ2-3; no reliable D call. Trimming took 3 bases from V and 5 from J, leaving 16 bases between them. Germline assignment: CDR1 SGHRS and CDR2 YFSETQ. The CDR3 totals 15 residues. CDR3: CASSSPARLVDTQYF. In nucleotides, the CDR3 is TGCGCCAGCAGCTCCCCTGCTCGGTTGGTAGATACGCAGTATTTT.

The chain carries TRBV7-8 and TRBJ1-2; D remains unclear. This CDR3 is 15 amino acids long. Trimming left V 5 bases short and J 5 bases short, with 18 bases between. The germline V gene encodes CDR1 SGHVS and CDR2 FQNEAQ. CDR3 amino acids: CASSLVVGSRYGYTF. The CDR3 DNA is TGTGCCAGCAGCCTTGTTGTGGGGTCCCGGTATGGCTACACCTTC.

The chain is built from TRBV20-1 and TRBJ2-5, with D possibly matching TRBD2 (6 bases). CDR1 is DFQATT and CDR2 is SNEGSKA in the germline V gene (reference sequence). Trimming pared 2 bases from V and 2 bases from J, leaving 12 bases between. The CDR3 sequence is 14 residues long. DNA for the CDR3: TGCAGTGCTAGACAGAGACTAGGACAAGAGACCCAGTACTTC. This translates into CSARQRLGQETQYF.

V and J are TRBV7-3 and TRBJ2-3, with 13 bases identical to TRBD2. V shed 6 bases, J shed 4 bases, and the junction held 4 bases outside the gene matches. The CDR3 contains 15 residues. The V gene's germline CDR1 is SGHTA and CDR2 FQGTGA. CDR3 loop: CASSRTSGGADTQYF. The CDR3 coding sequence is TGTGCCAGCAGTCGGACTAGCGGGGGCGCAGATACGCAGTATTTT.

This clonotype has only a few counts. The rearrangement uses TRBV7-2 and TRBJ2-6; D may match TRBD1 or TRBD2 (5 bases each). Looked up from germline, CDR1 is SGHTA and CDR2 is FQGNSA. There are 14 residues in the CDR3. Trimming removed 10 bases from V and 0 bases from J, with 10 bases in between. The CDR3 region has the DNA TGTGCCAACATGGGGGTCTCTGGGGCCAACGTCCTGACTTTC. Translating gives CANMGVSGANVLTF.

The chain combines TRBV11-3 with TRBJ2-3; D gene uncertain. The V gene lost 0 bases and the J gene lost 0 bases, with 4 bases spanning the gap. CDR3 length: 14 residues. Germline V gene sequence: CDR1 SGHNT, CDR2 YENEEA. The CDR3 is CASSLEQSTDTQYF. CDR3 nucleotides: TGTGCCAGCAGCTTAGAACAAAGCACAGATACGCAGTATTTT.

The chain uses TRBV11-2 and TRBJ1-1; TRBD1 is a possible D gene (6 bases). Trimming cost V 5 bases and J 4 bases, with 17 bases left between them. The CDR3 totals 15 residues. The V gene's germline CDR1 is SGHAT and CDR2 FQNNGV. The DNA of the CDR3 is TGTGCCAGCAGCCCTCGGGAGAGGGGGGTCACTGAAGCTTTCTTT. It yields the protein CASSPRERGVTEAFF.

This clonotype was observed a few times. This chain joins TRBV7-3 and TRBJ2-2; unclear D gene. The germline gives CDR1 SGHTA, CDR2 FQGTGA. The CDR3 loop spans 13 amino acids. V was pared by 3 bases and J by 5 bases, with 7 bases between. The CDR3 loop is CASSFVGTGELFF. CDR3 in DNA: TGTGCCAGCAGCTTTGTCGGGACCGGGGAGCTGTTTTTT.

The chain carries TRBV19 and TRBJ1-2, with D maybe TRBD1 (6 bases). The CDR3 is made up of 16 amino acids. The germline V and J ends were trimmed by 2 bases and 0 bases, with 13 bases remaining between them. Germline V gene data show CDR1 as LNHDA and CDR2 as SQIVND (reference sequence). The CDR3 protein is CASSINQGMTNYGYTF. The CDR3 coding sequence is TGTGCCAGTAGTATAAACCAGGGGATGACTAACTATGGCTACACCTTC.